Presented here are 6 T cell receptor beta chains from one specimen sequenced in a study of T cells after yellow fever vaccination. MiXCR was run by TCRdb on the 5' RACE reads, yielding one entry per CDR3 protein. This table has 340,000 or so distinct CDR3 sequences, under 15% appearing once. The sequenced sample was CD4+ T cells sorted from PBMCs, obtained 15 days after the yellow fever booster vaccination. Receptor source: a man aged 18 to 30 who received the YFV17D yellow fever vaccine.

Ten or more counts support this clonotype. V usage is TRBV5-1 and J usage is TRBJ2-3; D perhaps matches TRBD2 (6 bases). CDR3 length equals 14 residues. Germline-derived CDR1 and CDR2 are SGHRS and YFSETQ. V was shortened by 4 bases and J by 0 bases, with 9 bases between the two germline ends. This CDR3 reads CASSIGTSTDTQYF. The DNA for the CDR3 is TGCGCCAGCAGCATAGGGACTAGCACAGATACGCAGTATTTT.

This clonotype turned up a few times. The rearrangement joins TRBV7-9 to TRBJ2-5; 11 bases are a match to TRBD2. With 8 bases clipped from V and 4 bases from J, the junction kept 3 bases outside the gene matches. The length of the CDR3 is 13 residues. CDR1 and CDR2 from the germline V gene are SEHNR and FQNEAQ (reference sequence). CDR3 DNA sequence: TGTGCCAGCTCTGGGACTAGCGGAGAGACCCAGTACTTC. Translated, it gives CASSGTSGETQYF.

This clonotype has a handful of counts. V is TRBV2 and J is TRBJ2-4; either TRBD1 or TRBD2 may supply D (5 bases each). In germline, CDR1 is SNHLY, CDR2 FYNNEI. This CDR3 is 14 amino acids long. V gave up 7 bases and J gave up 1 base, with 11 bases separating them. The CDR3 region has the DNA TGTGCCAGCAAGGTAGAGGGGGCCAAAAACATTCAGTACTTC. Translated, it gives CASKVEGAKNIQYF.

This chain joins TRBV6-6 and TRBJ1-4; maybe TRBD1 (5 bases). The ends were cut back, 0 bases at V and 8 bases at J, with 7 bases in the middle. This CDR3 is 13 amino acids long. Germline loops: CDR1 MNHNY, CDR2 SVGAGI (reference sequence). This CDR3 is CASSYSGGEKLFF. CDR3 in DNA: TGTGCCAGCAGTTACTCGGGGGGGGAAAAACTGTTTTTT.

V is TRBV5-1 and J is TRBJ2-5, with TRBD2 matching over 7 bases. V lost 2 bases, J lost 6 bases, and 10 bases stayed unmatched. Germline CDR1 and CDR2: SGHRS and YFSETQ. The length of the CDR3 is 15 residues. In nucleotides, the CDR3 is TGCGCCAGCAGCTTCCGGACTAGTGGGATTAAGACCCAGTACTTC. This translates into CASSFRTSGIKTQYF.

The gene calls are TRBV20-1 and TRBJ2-5; 10 bases map to TRBD2. The V gene's germline CDR1 is DFQATT and CDR2 SNEGSKA (reference sequence). After removal of 6 bases from V and 5 bases from J, the junction contained 6 bases not matched to a gene. This CDR3 is built from 13 residues. In nucleotides, the CDR3 is TGCAGTGCCAAACTAGCGGGGACGGAGACCCAGTACTTC. It specifies CSAKLAGTETQYF.